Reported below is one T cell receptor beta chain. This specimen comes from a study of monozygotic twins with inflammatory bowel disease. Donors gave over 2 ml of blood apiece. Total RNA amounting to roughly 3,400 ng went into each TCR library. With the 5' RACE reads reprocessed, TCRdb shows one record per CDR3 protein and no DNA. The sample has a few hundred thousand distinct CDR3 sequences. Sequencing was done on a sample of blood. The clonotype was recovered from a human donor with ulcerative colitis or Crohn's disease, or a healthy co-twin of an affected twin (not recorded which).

The CDR3 loop is CATSRDLLRDRGYSGANVLTF. This sequence joins TRBV15 and TRBJ2-6; TCRdb's D gene call, TRBD1, goes unchecked for lack of DNA. This CDR3 is built from 21 residues. Germline CDR1 reads LNHNV; CDR2 reads YYDKDF (reference sequence).